This T cell receptor beta chain was documented in a study of blood T cell repertoires in COVID-19. The overall study: Acute-phase and convalescent COVID-19 samples originated in the United States, Italy and Spain. In each case, the material was cDNA or gDNA derived from T cells, B-cell-depleted T cells, or PBMCs.

This clone was seen once. Sequenced by immunoSEQ multiplex PCR; TCRdb stores in-frame clones only, minus some. In the table there are around 300,000 clones, around 87% of which are singletons. This CDR3 region has 16 residues. With V trimmed by 5 bases and J by 6 bases, 9 bases remained unmatched. Germline CDR1 reads KGHSH; CDR2 reads LQKENI. Sequenced: peripheral blood. The receptor comes from a young man with active or convalescent COVID-19. The gene calls are TRBV18 and TRBJ2-3; 12 positions agree with TRBD2. In DNA form, the CDR3 reads TGTGCCAGCTCATCGTCTAGCGGGGGGGCCAGGGATACGCAGTATTTT. Translating it yields CASSSSSGGARDTQYF.